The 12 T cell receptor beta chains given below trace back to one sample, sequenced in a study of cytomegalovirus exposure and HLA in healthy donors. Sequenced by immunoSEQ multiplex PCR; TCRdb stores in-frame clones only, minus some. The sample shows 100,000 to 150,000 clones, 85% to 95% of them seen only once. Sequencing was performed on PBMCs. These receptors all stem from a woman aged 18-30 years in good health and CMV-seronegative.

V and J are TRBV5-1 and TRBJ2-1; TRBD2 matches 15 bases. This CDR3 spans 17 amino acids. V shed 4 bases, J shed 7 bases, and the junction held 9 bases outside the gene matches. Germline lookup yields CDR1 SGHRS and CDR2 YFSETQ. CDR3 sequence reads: CASSLGLAGGPGNEQFF. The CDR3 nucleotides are TGCGCCAGCAGCCTCGGACTAGCGGGAGGGCCGGGAAATGAGCAGTTCTTC.

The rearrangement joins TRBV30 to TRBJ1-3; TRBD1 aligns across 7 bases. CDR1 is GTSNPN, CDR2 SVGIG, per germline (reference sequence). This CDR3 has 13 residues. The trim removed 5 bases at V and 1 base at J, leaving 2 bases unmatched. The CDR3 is CAWDRVSGNTIYF. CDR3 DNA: TGTGCCTGGGACAGGGTTTCTGGAAACACCATATATTTT.

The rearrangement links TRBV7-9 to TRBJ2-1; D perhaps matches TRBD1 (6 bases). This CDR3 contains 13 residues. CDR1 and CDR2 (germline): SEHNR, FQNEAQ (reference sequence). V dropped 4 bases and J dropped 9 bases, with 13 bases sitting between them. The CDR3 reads CASSSTQGPEQFF. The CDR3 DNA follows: TGTGCCAGCAGCTCGACTCAGGGGCCTGAGCAGTTCTTC.

This CDR3 reads CSVELVLAENTEAFF. In nucleotides, the CDR3 is TGCAGCGTTGAGTTGGTCCTGGCAGAGAACACTGAAGCTTTCTTT. V gene TRBV29-1 combines with J gene TRBJ1-1; no reliable D call. The CDR3 spans 15 residues. V dropped 3 bases and J dropped 1 base, with 15 bases sitting between them. Looked up from germline, CDR1 is SQVTM and CDR2 is ANQGSEA.

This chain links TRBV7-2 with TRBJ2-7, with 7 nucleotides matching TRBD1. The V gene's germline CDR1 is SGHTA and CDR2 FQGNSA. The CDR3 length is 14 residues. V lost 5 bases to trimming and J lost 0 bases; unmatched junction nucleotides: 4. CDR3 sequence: CASSPRTGSYEQYF. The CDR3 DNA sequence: TGTGCCAGCAGCCCGAGGACAGGCTCCTACGAGCAGTACTTC.

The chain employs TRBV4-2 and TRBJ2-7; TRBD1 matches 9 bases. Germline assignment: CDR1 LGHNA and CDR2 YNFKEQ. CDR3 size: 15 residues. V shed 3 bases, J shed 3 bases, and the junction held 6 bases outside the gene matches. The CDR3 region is CASSQGGTGNYEQYF. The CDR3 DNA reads TGTGCCAGCAGCCAGGGGGGGACAGGGAACTACGAGCAGTACTTC.

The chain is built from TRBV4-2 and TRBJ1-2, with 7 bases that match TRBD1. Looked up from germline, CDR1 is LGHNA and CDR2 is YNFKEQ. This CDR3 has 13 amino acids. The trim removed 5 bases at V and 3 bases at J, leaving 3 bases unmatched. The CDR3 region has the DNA TGTGCCAGCAGCGCTACAGGGGACTATGGCTACACCTTC. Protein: CASSATGDYGYTF.

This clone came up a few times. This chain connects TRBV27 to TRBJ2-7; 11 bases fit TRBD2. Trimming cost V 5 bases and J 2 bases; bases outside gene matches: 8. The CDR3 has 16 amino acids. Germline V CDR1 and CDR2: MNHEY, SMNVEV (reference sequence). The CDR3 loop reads CASSPYTSGRTYEQYF. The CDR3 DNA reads TGTGCCAGCAGTCCCTATACTAGCGGGAGAACCTACGAGCAGTACTTC.

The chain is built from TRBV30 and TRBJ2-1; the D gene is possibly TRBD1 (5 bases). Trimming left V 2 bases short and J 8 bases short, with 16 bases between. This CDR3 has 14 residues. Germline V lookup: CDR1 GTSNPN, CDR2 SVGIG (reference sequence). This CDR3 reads CAWSPNQPRDEQFF. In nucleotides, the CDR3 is TGTGCCTGGAGTCCGAACCAGCCCAGGGATGAGCAGTTCTTC. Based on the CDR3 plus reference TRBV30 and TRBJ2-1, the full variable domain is SQTIHQWPATLVQPVGSPLSLECTVEGTSNPNLYWYRQAAGRGLQLLFYSVGIGQISSEVPQNLSASRPQDRQFILSSKKLLLSDSGFYLCAWSPNQPRDEQFFGPGTRLTVL.

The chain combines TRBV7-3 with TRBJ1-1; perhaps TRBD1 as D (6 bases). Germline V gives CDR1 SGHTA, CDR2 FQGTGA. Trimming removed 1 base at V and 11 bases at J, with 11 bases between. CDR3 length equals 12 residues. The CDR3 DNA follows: TGTGCCAGCAGCTTAATTGGGGGCGAGGCTTTCTTT. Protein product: CASSLIGGEAFF.

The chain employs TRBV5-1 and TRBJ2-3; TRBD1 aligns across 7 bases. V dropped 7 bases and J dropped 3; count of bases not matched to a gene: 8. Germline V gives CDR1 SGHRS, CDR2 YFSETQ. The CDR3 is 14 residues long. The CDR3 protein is CASDVGRGTDTQYF. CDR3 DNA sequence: TGCGCCAGCGACGTGGGCAGGGGGACAGATACGCAGTATTTT.

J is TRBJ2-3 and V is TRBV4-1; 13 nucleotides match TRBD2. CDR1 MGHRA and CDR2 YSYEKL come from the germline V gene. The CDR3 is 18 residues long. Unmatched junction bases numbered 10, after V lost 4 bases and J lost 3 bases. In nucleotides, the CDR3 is TGCGCCAGCAGCCGATTACTAGCGGGGGGGCCTCTAACAGATACGCAGTATTTT. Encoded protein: CASSRLLAGGPLTDTQYF.